This paragraph covers one T cell receptor beta chain sequence. The sample originates from a study of blood T cell repertoires in COVID-19. Study as a whole: Both acute and convalescent COVID-19 samples were obtained from the United States, Italy and Spain. The analysed material was cDNA or gDNA that came from T cells, B-cell-depleted T cells, or PBMCs.

Authors' data handling: Scientists estimated how many nucleated cells there were by amplifying reference gene primers. The assay was immunoSEQ multiplex PCR, and TCRdb's table has in-frame clones only and misses some. D and trimming come from the DNA, and the V and J calls and clone size come from that table. The sample has some 230,000 clones, approximately 85% seen once; the top ten hold more than 0.75%. Sequences were obtained from peripheral blood. This clonotype was sampled from a man aged 35-49 years with acute or convalescent COVID-19.

The CDR3 here is CASPGQGNASNQPQHF. DNA of the CDR3: TGTGCCAGCCCGGGACAGGGAAATGCGAGCAATCAGCCCCAGCATTTT. The gene calls are TRBV27 and TRBJ1-5; TRBD1 agrees at 9 bases. V lost 8 bases to trimming and J lost 1 base; unmatched junction nucleotides: 9. This CDR3 comprises 16 residues. The germline V gene encodes CDR1 MNHEY and CDR2 SMNVEV (reference sequence).